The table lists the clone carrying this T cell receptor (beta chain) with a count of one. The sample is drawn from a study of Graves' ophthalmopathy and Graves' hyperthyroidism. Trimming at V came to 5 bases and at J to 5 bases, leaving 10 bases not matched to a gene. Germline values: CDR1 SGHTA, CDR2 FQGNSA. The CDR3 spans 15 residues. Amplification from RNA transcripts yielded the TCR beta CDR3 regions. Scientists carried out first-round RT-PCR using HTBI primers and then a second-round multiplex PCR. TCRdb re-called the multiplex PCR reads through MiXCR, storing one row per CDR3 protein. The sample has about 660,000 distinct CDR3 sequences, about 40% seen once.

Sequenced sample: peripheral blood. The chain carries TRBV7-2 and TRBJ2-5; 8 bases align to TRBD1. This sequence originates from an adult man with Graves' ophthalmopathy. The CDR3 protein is CASSPGGTEGETQYF. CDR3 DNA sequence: TGTGCCAGCAGCCCAGGGGGCACGGAGGGGGAGACCCAGTACTTC.